This T cell receptor (beta chain) was sequenced for a study of blood T cell repertoires in COVID-19. Overall study context: Donors in the United States, Italy and Spain gave samples during acute or convalescent COVID-19. The cDNA or gDNA used as material had been derived from T cells, B-cell-depleted T cells, or PBMCs.

In the authors' workflow: Amplification with reference gene primers provided the estimates of nucleated cell counts. The repertoire was sequenced with immunoSEQ multiplex PCR; TCRdb's copy has only in-frame clones and lacks some. V, J and clone size derive from that table, while D and trimming were established from the DNA sequence. This table holds approximately 450,000 clones, about 89% found once. Germline V gene lookup returns CDR1 SGHDN and CDR2 FVKESK. This CDR3 region has 16 residues. Trimming cost V 4 bases and J 0 bases; bases outside gene matches: 1. The sequenced sample consisted of peripheral blood. The chain uses TRBV14 and TRBJ2-5; 14 bases are a match to TRBD2. The source is a woman aged 30 to 39 with acute or convalescent COVID-19. The CDR3 protein is CASSRTSGGYQETQYF. CDR3 nucleotides: TGTGCCAGCAGCCGGACTAGCGGGGGGTACCAAGAGACCCAGTACTTC.